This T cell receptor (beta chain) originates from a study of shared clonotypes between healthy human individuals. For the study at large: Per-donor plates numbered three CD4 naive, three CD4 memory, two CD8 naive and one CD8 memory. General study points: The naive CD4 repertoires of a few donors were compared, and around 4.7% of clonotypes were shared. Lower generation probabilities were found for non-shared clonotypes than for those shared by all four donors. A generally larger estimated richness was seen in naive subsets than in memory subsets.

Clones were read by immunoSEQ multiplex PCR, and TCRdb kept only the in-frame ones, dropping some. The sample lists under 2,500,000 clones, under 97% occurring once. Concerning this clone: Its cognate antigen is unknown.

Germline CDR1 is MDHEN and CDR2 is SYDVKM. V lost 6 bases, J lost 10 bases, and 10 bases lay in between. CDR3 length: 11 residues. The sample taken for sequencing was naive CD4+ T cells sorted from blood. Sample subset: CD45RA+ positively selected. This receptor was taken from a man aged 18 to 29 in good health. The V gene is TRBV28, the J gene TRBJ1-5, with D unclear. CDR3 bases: TGTGCCAGCAGCGGCAGGAGTCCCCAGCATTTT. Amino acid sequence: CASSGRSPQHF.